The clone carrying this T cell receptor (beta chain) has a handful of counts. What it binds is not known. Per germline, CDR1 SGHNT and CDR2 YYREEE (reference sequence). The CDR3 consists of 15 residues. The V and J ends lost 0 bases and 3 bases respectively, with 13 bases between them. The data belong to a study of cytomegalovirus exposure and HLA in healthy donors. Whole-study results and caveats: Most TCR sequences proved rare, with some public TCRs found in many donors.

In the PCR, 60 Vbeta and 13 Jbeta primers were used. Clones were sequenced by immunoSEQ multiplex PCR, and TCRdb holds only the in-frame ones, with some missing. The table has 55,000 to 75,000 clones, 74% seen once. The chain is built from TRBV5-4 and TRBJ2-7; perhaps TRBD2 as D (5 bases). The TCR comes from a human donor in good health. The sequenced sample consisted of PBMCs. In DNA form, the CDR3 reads TGTGCCAGCAGCTTGGGGGCGGGCGGCAACTACGAGCAGTACTTC. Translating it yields CASSLGAGGNYEQYF.